This T cell receptor (beta chain) is drawn from a study of blood T cell repertoires in COVID-19. On the study more broadly: COVID-19 samples from acute and convalescent phases originated in the United States, Italy and Spain. Nucleic acid was either cDNA or gDNA, and it came from T cells, B-cell-depleted T cells, or PBMCs.

After removal of 5 bases from V and 9 bases from J, the junction contained 11 bases not matched to a gene. CDR3 length equals 16 residues. Per germline, CDR1 MDHEN and CDR2 SYDVKM. Under the authors' procedure: Amplifying reference gene primers gave estimates of nucleated cell counts. Profiled with immunoSEQ multiplex PCR; TCRdb holds only in-frame clones, not every one. V and J calls and clone size follow that table, whereas D and trimming were derived from the DNA. This table holds more than 110,000 clones, over 60% found once. This sequence originates from a man at least 80 years old with acute or convalescent COVID-19. The chain uses TRBV28 and TRBJ1-6, with 9 bases matching TRBD1. Specimen: peripheral blood. The CDR3, as DNA: TGTGCCAGCAGTCGAACAGGGGGCGGTTCGGCTTCACCCCTCCACTTT. It is translated as CASSRTGGGSASPLHF.